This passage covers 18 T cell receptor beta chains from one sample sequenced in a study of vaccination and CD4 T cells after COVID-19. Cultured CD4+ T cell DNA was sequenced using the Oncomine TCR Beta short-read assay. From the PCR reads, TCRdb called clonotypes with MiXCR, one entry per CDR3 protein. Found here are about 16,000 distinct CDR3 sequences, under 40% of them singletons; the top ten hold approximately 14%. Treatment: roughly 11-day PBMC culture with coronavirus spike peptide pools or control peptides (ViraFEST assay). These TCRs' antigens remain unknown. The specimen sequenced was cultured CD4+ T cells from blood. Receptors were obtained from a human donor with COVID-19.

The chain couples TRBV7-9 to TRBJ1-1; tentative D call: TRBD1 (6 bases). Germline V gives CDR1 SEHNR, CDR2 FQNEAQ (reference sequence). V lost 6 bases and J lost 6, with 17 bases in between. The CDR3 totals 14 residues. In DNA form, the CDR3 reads TGTGCCAGCAGGCAAACACAGGGTTTCGCTGAAGCTTTCTTT. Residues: CASRQTQGFAEAFF.

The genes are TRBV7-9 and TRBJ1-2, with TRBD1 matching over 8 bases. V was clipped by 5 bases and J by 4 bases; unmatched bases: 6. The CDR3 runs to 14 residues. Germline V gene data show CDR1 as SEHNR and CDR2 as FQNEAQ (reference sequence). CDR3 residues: CASSETGQGYGYTF. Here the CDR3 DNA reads TGTGCCAGCAGCGAAACCGGACAGGGCTATGGCTACACCTTC. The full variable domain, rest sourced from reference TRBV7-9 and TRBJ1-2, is DTGVSQNPRHKITKRGQNVTFRCDPISEHNRLYWYRQTLGQGPEFLTYFQNEAQLEKSRLLSDRFSAERPKGSFSTLEIQRTEQGDSAMYLCASSETGQGYGYTFGSGTRLTVV.

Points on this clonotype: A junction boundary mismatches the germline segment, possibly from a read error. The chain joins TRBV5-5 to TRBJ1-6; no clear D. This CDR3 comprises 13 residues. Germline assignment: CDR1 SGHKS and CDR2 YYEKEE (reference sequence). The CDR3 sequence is CASSSPPDSPLHF. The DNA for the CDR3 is TGCGCCAGCAGCAGCCCCCCGGATTCACCCCTCCACTTT.

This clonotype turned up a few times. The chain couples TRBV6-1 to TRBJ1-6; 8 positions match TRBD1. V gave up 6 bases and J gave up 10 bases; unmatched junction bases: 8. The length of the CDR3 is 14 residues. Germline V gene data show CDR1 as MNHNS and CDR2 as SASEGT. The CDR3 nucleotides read TGTGCCAGCAGCAGGACAGGGTTTGGGTCACCCCTCCACTTT. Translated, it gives CASSRTGFGSPLHF.

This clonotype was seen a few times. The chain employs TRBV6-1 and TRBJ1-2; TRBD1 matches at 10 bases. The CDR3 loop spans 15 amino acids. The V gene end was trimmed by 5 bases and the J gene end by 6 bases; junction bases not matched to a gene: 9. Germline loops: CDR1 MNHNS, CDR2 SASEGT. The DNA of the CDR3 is TGTGCCAGCAGTCCCGCTGACAGGGGGCGCAATGGCTACACCTTC. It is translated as CASSPADRGRNGYTF.

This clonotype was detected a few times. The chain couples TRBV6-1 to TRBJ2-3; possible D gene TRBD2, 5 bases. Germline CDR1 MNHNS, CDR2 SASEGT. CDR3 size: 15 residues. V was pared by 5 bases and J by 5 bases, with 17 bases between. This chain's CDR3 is CASSQRTLTKDTQYF. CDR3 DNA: TGTGCCAGCAGTCAAAGGACTCTCACGAAAGATACGCAGTATTTT.

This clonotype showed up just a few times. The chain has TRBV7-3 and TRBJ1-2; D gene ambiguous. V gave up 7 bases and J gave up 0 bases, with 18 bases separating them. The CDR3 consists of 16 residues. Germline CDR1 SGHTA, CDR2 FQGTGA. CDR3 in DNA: TGTGCCAGCACTCCTAAGGGTAGGTCCCCTAACTATGGCTACACCTTC. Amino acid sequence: CASTPKGRSPNYGYTF.

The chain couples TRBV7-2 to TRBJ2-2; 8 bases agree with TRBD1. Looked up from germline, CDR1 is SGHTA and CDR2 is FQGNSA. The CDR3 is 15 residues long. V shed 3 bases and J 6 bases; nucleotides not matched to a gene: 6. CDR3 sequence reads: CASSFPGGSSGELFF. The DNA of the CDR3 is TGTGCCAGCAGCTTCCCAGGGGGCAGTTCCGGGGAGCTGTTTTTT. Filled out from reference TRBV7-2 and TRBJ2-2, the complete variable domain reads GAGVSQSPSNKVTEKGKDVELRCDPISGHTALYWYRQSLGQGLEFLIYFQGNSAPDKSGLPSDRFSAERTGGSVSTLTIQRTQQEDSAVYLCASSFPGGSSGELFFGEGSRLTVL.

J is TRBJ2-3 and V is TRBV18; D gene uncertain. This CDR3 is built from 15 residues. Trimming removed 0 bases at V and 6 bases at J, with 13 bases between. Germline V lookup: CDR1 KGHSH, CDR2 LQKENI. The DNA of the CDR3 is TGTGCCAGCTCACCACCTTCGGCAGCGAGGGATACGCAGTATTTT. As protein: CASSPPSAARDTQYF. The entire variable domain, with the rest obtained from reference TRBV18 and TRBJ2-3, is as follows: NAGVMQNPRHLVRRRGQEARLRCSPMKGHSHVYWYRQLPEEGLKFMVYLQKENIIDESGMPKERFSAEFPKEGPSILRIQQVVRGDSAAYFCASSPPSAARDTQYFGPGTRLTVL.

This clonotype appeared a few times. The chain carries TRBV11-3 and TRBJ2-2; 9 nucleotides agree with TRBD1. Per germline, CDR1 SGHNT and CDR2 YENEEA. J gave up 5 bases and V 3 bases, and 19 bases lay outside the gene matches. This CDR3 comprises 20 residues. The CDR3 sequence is CASSFGFVGQGPVGTGELFF. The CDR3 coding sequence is TGTGCCAGCAGCTTTGGCTTCGTGGGACAGGGTCCCGTGGGGACCGGGGAGCTGTTTTTT.

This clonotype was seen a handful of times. DNA of the CDR3: TGTGCCAGCGGGGGTCCCTCTGGAAACACCATATATTTT. This encodes CASGGPSGNTIYF. The rearrangement links TRBV27 to TRBJ1-3; TRBD1 is a possible D gene (5 bases). From germline, CDR1 is MNHEY and CDR2 SMNVEV (reference sequence). The CDR3 extends over 13 amino acids. Trimming stripped 8 bases from V and 0 bases from J, with 8 bases between.

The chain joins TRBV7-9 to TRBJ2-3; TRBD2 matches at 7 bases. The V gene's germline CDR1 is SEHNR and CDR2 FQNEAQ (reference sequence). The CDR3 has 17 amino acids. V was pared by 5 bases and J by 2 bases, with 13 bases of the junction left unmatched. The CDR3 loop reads CASSTRVGRGVTDTQYF. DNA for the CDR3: TGTGCCAGCAGCACCAGGGTGGGTCGGGGGGTCACAGATACGCAGTATTTT.

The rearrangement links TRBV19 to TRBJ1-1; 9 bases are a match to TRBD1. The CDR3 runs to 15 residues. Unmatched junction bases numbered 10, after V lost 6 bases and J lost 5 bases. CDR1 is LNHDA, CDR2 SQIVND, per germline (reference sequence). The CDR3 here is CASSIRGTGTTEAFF. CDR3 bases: TGTGCCAGTAGCATCCGAGGGACAGGGACAACTGAAGCTTTCTTT.

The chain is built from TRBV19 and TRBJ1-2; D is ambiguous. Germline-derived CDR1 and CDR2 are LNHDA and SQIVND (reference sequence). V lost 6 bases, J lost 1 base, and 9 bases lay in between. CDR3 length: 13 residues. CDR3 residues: CASSRTFNYGYTF. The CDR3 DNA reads TGTGCCAGTAGCCGCACCTTTAACTATGGCTACACCTTC.

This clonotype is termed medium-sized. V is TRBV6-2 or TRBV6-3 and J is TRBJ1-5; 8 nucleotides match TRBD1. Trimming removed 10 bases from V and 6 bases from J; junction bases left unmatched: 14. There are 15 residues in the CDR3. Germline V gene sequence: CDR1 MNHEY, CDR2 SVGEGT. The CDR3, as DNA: TGTGCCACCCGACAGGGGACAGCGGAGGTTCAGCCCCAGCATTTT. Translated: CATRQGTAEVQPQHF.

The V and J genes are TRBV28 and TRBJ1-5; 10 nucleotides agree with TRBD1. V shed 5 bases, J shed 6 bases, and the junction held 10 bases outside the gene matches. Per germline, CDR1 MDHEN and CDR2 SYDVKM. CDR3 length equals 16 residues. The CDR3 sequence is CASSLGGTGAPQPQHF. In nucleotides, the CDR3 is TGTGCCAGCAGTCTGGGTGGGACAGGGGCTCCTCAGCCCCAGCATTTT.

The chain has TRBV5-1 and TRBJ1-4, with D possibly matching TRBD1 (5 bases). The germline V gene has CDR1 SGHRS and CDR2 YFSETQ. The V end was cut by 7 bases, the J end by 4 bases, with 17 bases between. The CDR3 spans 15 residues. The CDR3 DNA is TGCGCCAGCGCTAGTGGGGGACGGGGTAATGAAAAACTGTTTTTT. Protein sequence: CASASGGRGNEKLFF.

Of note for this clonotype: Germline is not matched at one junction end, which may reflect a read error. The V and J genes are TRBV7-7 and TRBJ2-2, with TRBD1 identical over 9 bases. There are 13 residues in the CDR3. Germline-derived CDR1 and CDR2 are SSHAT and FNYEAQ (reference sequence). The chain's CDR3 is CASSWDRAGELFF. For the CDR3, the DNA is TGTGCTAGCAGCTGGGACAGGGCCGGGGAGCTGTTTTTT.